This T cell receptor (beta chain) was captured by sequencing in a study of cytomegalovirus exposure and HLA in healthy donors. Study-level results: With high specificity and sensitivity, the classifier reportedly diagnosed cytomegalovirus status. Listed as cytomegalovirus-associated were over 150 TCR beta chains. A prior analysis recorded that most TCR beta V segments were productive about 90% or about 30% of the time.

Points on this clone: The antigen remains unidentified.

The CDR3 is 15 amino acids. Trimming shortened V by 1 base and J by 4 bases, and 13 bases separated the two germline ends. In germline, CDR1 is SGHVS, CDR2 FNYEAQ. PCR primers comprised 60 Vbeta and 13 Jbeta primers. Clones were read by immunoSEQ multiplex PCR, and TCRdb kept only the in-frame ones, dropping some. The sample holds approximately 120,000 clones, approximately 80% seen once. Source material: PBMCs. The receptor's source is a man between 40 and 49 years old in good health and CMV-seropositive. V and J are TRBV7-6 and TRBJ1-2; D is unclear. In DNA form, the CDR3 reads TGTGCCAGCAGCTTAGGGTCATCAGTCAGCTATGGCTACACCTTC. Protein product: CASSLGSSVSYGYTF. Full variable domain (rest looked up from reference TRBV7-6 and TRBJ1-2): GAGVSQSPRYKVTKRGQDVALRCDPISGHVSLYWYRQALGQGPEFLTYFNYEAQQDKSGLPNDRFSAERPEGSISTLTIQRTEQRDSAMYRCASSLGSSVSYGYTFGSGTRLTVV.